One sample yielded the 28 T cell receptor beta chains listed below, sequenced in a study of response to subunit inactivated influenza vaccine. TCRdb used MiXCR to reprocess the RT-PCR reads, holding one entry per CDR3 protein. The sample has 800,000 or so distinct CDR3 sequences; 21% are singletons. The sequenced sample was PBMCs from blood, obtained 4 to 6 days after vaccination. Receptors were obtained from a man between 45 and 60 years old who received an inactivated influenza vaccine.

This clonotype has only a few counts. This chain connects TRBV28 to TRBJ1-5; a weak D match, TRBD1 (5 bases). The germline V gene has CDR1 MDHEN and CDR2 SYDVKM. The CDR3 has 14 amino acids. Trimming pared 5 bases from V and 5 bases from J, leaving 13 bases between. CDR3: CASSLVQGDQPQHF. CDR3 DNA sequence: TGTGCCAGCAGTCTGGTCCAGGGAGATCAGCCCCAGCATTTT.

The chain links TRBV12-3 or TRBV12-4 to TRBJ2-7; D remains ambiguous. There are 14 residues in the CDR3. V lost 4 bases and J 4 bases, leaving 14 bases between the germline ends. The CDR3 sequence is CASSYGSLGYEQYF. CDR3 in DNA: TGTGCCAGCAGTTATGGGTCCCTGGGGTACGAGCAGTACTTC.

The gene calls are TRBV5-6 and TRBJ1-4; no clear D gene. The CDR3 has 15 amino acids. V shed 4 bases and J shed 8 bases, with 18 bases lying between them. Germline V CDR1 and CDR2: SGHDT, YYEEEE. CDR3 DNA: TGTGCCAGCAGCATAACCGGGCCGCTGGGCGAAAAACTGTTTTTT. It yields the protein CASSITGPLGEKLFF.

Worth noting for this clonotype: Germline and junction disagree at one end, which may indicate a read error. The genes are TRBV20-1 and TRBJ1-1; D is uncertain. CDR3 length: 8 residues. Germline assignment: CDR1 DFQATT and CDR2 SNEGSKA (reference sequence). CDR3: CSARDGPF. CDR3 bases: TGCAGTGCTAGAGACGGCCCATTT.

The chain combines TRBV15 with TRBJ2-7; 8 bases map to TRBD1. Germline assignment: CDR1 LNHNV and CDR2 YYDKDF (reference sequence). The V and J ends lost 1 base and 3 bases, in that order; junction bases with no gene match: 2. The length of the CDR3 is 14 residues. The CDR3 coding sequence is TGTGCCACCAGCAGAGGGGGGACAGGCTACGAGCAGTACTTC. Translated: CATSRGGTGYEQYF.

This clonotype was seen only a few times. The gene calls are TRBV12-5 and TRBJ2-1; 8 positions match TRBD2. The length of the CDR3 is 15 residues. Germline V gene sequence: CDR1 LGHNT, CDR2 FRNRAP. The V segment lost 5 bases and the J segment 6 bases; nucleotides outside the gene matches: 9. CDR3 DNA: TGTGCTAGTGGTCTCGGGACTAGTTTGGCCAATGAGCAGTTCTTC. Protein sequence: CASGLGTSLANEQFF.

The V gene is TRBV18, the J gene TRBJ1-5, with D tentatively TRBD1 (5 bases). Germline CDR1 reads KGHSH; CDR2 reads LQKENI. Trimming shortened V by 6 bases and J by 7 bases, and 13 bases separated the two germline ends. This CDR3 spans 13 amino acids. Here the CDR3 DNA reads TGTGCCAGCTCTCTGAAAGGGGAACAGCCCCAGCATTTT. This gives the protein CASSLKGEQPQHF.

The V and J genes are TRBV19 and TRBJ2-1; maybe TRBD2 (5 bases). CDR3 size: 15 residues. Trimming shortened V by 5 bases and J by 10 bases, and 21 bases separated the two germline ends. Germline V gene data show CDR1 as LNHDA and CDR2 as SQIVND (reference sequence). In DNA, the CDR3 is TGTGCCAGTAGTTACAATGGCGGGTCTAATACCGAGCAGTTCTTC. Protein sequence: CASSYNGGSNTEQFF.

In this sample, this clonotype turned up a few times. V and J are TRBV6-1 and TRBJ2-3; 10 bases fit TRBD2. CDR1 and CDR2 from the germline V gene are MNHNS and SASEGT. CDR3 size: 15 residues. Losses at the gene ends were 8 bases for V and 2 bases for J; bases not matched to a gene: 7. CDR3 nucleotide sequence: TGTGCCAGCCCCAGGACTAGCGGTTACACAGATACGCAGTATTTT. Protein: CASPRTSGYTDTQYF.

This clonotype was detected a few times. The chain joins TRBV12-3 or TRBV12-4 to TRBJ2-5; 8 bases are shared with TRBD1. The CDR3 consists of 13 residues. J lost 9 bases, V lost 3 bases, and 6 bases had no gene match. The CDR3 sequence is CASSFRDRLAQYF. The CDR3 coding sequence is TGTGCCAGCAGTTTCAGGGACAGGTTGGCCCAGTACTTC.

The genes are TRBV20-1 and TRBJ2-3; 15 bases align to TRBD2. The CDR3 spans 16 residues. Per germline, CDR1 DFQATT and CDR2 SNEGSKA (reference sequence). Trimming removed 3 bases from V and 3 bases from J; junction bases left unmatched: 4. This CDR3 is CSASGTSGGTTDTQYF. CDR3 nucleotide sequence: TGCAGTGCTAGCGGGACTAGCGGGGGGACAACAGATACGCAGTATTTT.

This clonotype was seen at least ten times. Germline is not matched at one junction end, which may reflect a read error. CDR3 nucleotide sequence: TGTGCCAGCAGCTTCGGACAGGGCTACAATGAGCAGTTCTTC. Translation: CASSFGQGYNEQFF. The chain employs TRBV5-1 and TRBJ2-1, with TRBD1 identical over 8 bases. Per the germline V gene, CDR1 is SGHRS and CDR2 is YFSETQ. The CDR3 sequence is 14 residues long.

The rearrangement uses TRBV3-1 and TRBJ1-2; 10 bases agree with TRBD1. Germline loops: CDR1 LGHDT, CDR2 YNNKEL (reference sequence). Unmatched junction bases numbered 3, after V lost 4 bases and J lost 4 bases. There are 14 residues in the CDR3. For the CDR3, the DNA is TGTGCCAGCAGCCCCTGGGACAGGGGCTATGGCTACACCTTC. Translating gives CASSPWDRGYGYTF.

This clonotype turned up a few times. The J gene is TRBJ2-4, the V gene TRBV7-3; D gene ambiguous. The V gene lost 5 bases and the J gene lost 8 bases, with 13 bases spanning the gap. The CDR3 covers 13 residues. CDR1 and CDR2 from the germline V gene are SGHTA and FQGTGA. CDR3 in DNA: TGTGCCAGCAGCCGAAAGCCCCGGGACATTCAGTACTTC. Protein product: CASSRKPRDIQYF. Filled out from reference TRBV7-3 and TRBJ2-4, the complete variable domain reads GAGVSQTPSNKVTEKGKYVELRCDPISGHTALYWYRQSLGQGPEFLIYFQGTGAADDSGLPNDRFFAVRPEGSVSTLKIQRTERGDSAVYLCASSRKPRDIQYFGAGTRLSVL.

The V call is TRBV30, the J call TRBJ2-5, with D uncertain. V gave up 4 bases and J gave up 7 bases, with 13 bases separating them. The CDR3 has 12 residues. The germline V gene encodes CDR1 GTSNPN and CDR2 SVGIG (reference sequence). Here the CDR3 reads CAWTTNPGTQYF. The CDR3 DNA reads as TGTGCCTGGACAACCAACCCGGGGACCCAGTACTTC.

CDR3 region: CASSYVGTVGNEQFF. The DNA for the CDR3 is TGTGCCAGCAGTTACGTTGGGACGGTGGGGAATGAGCAGTTCTTC. The chain combines TRBV6-5 with TRBJ2-1; tentatively, D is TRBD1 or TRBD2 (5 bases each). Germline CDR1 reads MNHEY; CDR2 reads SVGAGI. Trimming cost V 2 bases and J 7 bases, with 15 bases left between them. CDR3 size: 15 residues.

The V gene is TRBV6-5, the J gene TRBJ2-1; D not certain. Germline CDR1 is MNHEY and CDR2 is SVGAGI. The CDR3 sequence is 14 residues long. Between the trimmed V and J ends, which lost 3 bases and 8 bases, there was a span of 14 bases. The CDR3 nucleotides are TGTGCCAGCAGTTATCGTCGCCAGGACGATGAGCAGTTCTTC. Encoded protein: CASSYRRQDDEQFF.

The chain has TRBV12-3 or TRBV12-4 and TRBJ1-1; D possibly corresponds to TRBD1 (6 bases). The CDR3 consists of 14 residues. Deletions cut 3 bases from V and 1 base from J, with 9 bases between. As DNA, the CDR3 is TGTGCCAGCAGTTTTGGACAGCGGAACACTGAAGCTTTCTTT. Protein: CASSFGQRNTEAFF.

The genes are TRBV11-2 and TRBJ1-1; the D is unclear. Trimming removed 5 bases from V and 1 base from J, with 11 bases in between. Per germline, CDR1 SGHAT and CDR2 FQNNGV. This CDR3 has 14 amino acids. This CDR3 reads CASSLWTENTEAFF. The CDR3 DNA follows: TGTGCCAGCAGCCTTTGGACGGAGAACACTGAAGCTTTCTTT.

This clonotype came up a few times. The rearrangement uses TRBV7-8 and TRBJ2-1, with 7 bases that match TRBD2. V lost 7 bases and J lost 4; bases outside the gene matches: 16. The germline V gene has CDR1 SGHVS and CDR2 FQNEAQ. CDR3 length: 17 amino acids. The CDR3 protein is CASILGGGARRYNEQFF. CDR3 DNA sequence: TGTGCCAGCATCCTGGGGGGAGGGGCTAGAAGGTACAATGAGCAGTTCTTC.

This clonotype came up a few times. V is TRBV10-3 and J is TRBJ2-3; possibly TRBD2 for D (6 bases). The germline gives CDR1 ENHRY, CDR2 SYGVKD. Between the trimmed V and J ends, which lost 8 bases and 1 base, there was a span of 13 bases. The CDR3 covers 14 residues. CDR3 DNA: TGTGCCATCGCTGCGGGGCCTGGCACAGATACGCAGTATTTT. This sequence encodes CAIAAGPGTDTQYF.

This chain uses TRBV6-5 with TRBJ1-4, with D possibly matching TRBD1 (6 bases). CDR1 is MNHEY and CDR2 is SVGAGI in the germline V gene. This CDR3 is 15 amino acids long. The ends were cut back, 4 bases at V and 8 bases at J, with 17 bases in the middle. CDR3 amino acids: CASSSVRGAGEKLFF. The CDR3 DNA reads as TGTGCCAGCAGTTCAGTAAGGGGGGCAGGGGAAAAACTGTTTTTT.

The sample holds a few counts of this clonotype. The chain carries TRBV27 and TRBJ2-1; possible D gene TRBD1, 6 bases. Germline V gene lookup returns CDR1 MNHEY and CDR2 SMNVEV (reference sequence). The CDR3 contains 13 residues. V lost 4 bases and J lost 2, with 6 bases in between. The CDR3 DNA follows: TGTGCCAGCAGTTGGACAGCCTACAATGAGCAGTTCTTC. This encodes CASSWTAYNEQFF.

This clonotype occurred many times. The chain recombines TRBV5-1 with TRBJ1-4; TRBD1 might be the D (6 bases). Trimming removed 3 bases from V and 8 bases from J, with 20 bases in between. Germline CDR1 is SGHRS and CDR2 is YFSETQ. The CDR3 has 16 residues. The chain's CDR3 is CASSWTGTFHSEKLFF. In DNA, the CDR3 is TGCGCCAGCAGCTGGACCGGGACATTCCATTCCGAAAAACTGTTTTTT.

The V and J genes are TRBV20-1 and TRBJ2-7; D might be TRBD2 (6 bases). The CDR3 totals 15 residues. V was shortened by 5 bases and J by 6 bases, with 23 bases between the two germline ends. Germline CDR1 DFQATT, CDR2 SNEGSKA (reference sequence). DNA of the CDR3: TGCAGTGCTCCGATTGTACCGGGACTGGCGGTCGAGCAGTACTTC. Translation gives CSAPIVPGLAVEQYF.

The sample holds many counts of this clonotype. This chain uses TRBV7-8 with TRBJ1-5, with D uncertain. This CDR3 spans 12 amino acids. Trimming pared 6 bases from V and 4 bases from J, leaving 7 bases between. Per germline, CDR1 SGHVS and CDR2 FQNEAQ. CDR3 bases: TGTGCCAGCAGTTCCCTTAATCAGCCCCAGCATTTT. The encoded protein is CASSSLNQPQHF.

The chain uses TRBV18 and TRBJ2-3, with TRBD1 matching 8 bases. The CDR3 is 15 amino acids. Unmatched junction bases numbered 6, after V lost 2 bases and J lost 5 bases. Germline CDR1 KGHSH, CDR2 LQKENI. For the CDR3, the DNA is TGTGCCAGCTCACCATCTGGACAGGGCGGAGATACGCAGTATTTT. Encoded protein: CASSPSGQGGDTQYF.

This clonotype was counted between two and nine times. This chain connects TRBV6-2 or TRBV6-3 to TRBJ2-7; possible D gene TRBD1, 6 bases. V lost 8 bases, J lost 4 bases, and 12 bases lay in between. The length of the CDR3 is 12 residues. The germline CDR1 and CDR2 sequences are MNHEY and SVGEGT. CDR3 sequence (DNA): TGTGCCAGCGGCGCCACAGGGTACGAGCAGTACTTC. Protein sequence: CASGATGYEQYF.